These 30 T cell receptor beta chains were sequenced from one sample in a study of lung T cells in sarcoidosis with Löfgren's syndrome. From the reads, TCRdb called clonotypes with MiXCR, one entry per CDR3 protein. The sample consists of 4,000 or so distinct CDR3 sequences, approximately 20% of them appearing once. The sequenced sample consisted of CD4+ T cells from bronchoalveolar lavage. The receptors derive from a human donor with sarcoidosis (Löfgren's syndrome or another form), or a control subject (not recorded which).

In its sample, this clonotype is medium-sized. CDR3 coding DNA: TGTGCCAGCAGAGACACCCGCGGGCTGTTTTTT. It specifies CASRDTRGLFF. The rearrangement links TRBV28 to TRBJ1-4; D gene uncertain. V lost 6 bases, J lost 14 bases, and 13 bases lay in between. Germline CDR1 MDHEN, CDR2 SYDVKM. This CDR3 spans 11 amino acids.

This clonotype is medium-sized by share. The rearrangement links TRBV5-1 to TRBJ2-1; D unclear. Germline-derived CDR1 and CDR2 are SGHRS and YFSETQ. V was pared by 1 base and J by 9 bases, with 17 bases between. The CDR3 spans 15 residues. The CDR3, as DNA: TGCGCCAGCAGCTTGTCCCCGGTAAGCTCCACTGAGCAGTTCTTC. This translates into CASSLSPVSSTEQFF.

Many counts were recorded for this clonotype. The chain couples TRBV24-1 to TRBJ2-2, with unresolved D. Germline CDR1 reads KGHDR; CDR2 reads SFDVKD. V lost 3 bases to trimming and J lost 1 base, with 14 bases between them. The CDR3 is made up of 17 amino acids. The CDR3 loop reads CATSDPRLRGNTGELFF. The CDR3 region has the DNA TGTGCCACCAGTGATCCCCGTCTCAGAGGGAACACCGGGGAGCTGTTTTTT.

This clonotype was recorded many times. The rearrangement joins TRBV2 to TRBJ1-1, with 8 bases aligning to TRBD1. Germline V gene sequence: CDR1 SNHLY, CDR2 FYNNEI. The CDR3 runs 13 residues. V lost 5 bases, J lost 11 bases, and 10 bases stayed unmatched. The CDR3, as DNA: TGTGCCAGCAGTAACGACAAGACAGGGGACGCTTTCTTT. Translated: CASSNDKTGDAFF.

This clonotype has at least ten counts. V is TRBV2 and J is TRBJ2-3, with D maybe TRBD1 (6 bases). This CDR3 is built from 16 residues. The germline gives CDR1 SNHLY, CDR2 FYNNEI. V lost 7 bases to trimming and J lost 0 bases, with 17 bases between them. CDR3 loop: CASTTGHRTSTDTQYF. The CDR3 nucleotides are TGTGCCAGCACTACGGGACACCGGACTAGCACAGATACGCAGTATTTT.

This clonotype is termed medium-sized. The rearrangement links TRBV7-3 to TRBJ2-3, with D hard to call. From germline, CDR1 is SGHTA and CDR2 FQGTGA. V shed 4 bases and J shed 2 bases, with 7 bases lying between them. The CDR3 totals 13 residues. Here the CDR3 DNA reads TGTGCCAGCAGCTCTCCTTTCACAGATACGCAGTATTTT. This sequence encodes CASSSPFTDTQYF.

This clonotype was counted at least ten times. The rearrangement uses TRBV4-3 and TRBJ2-1, with a weak D call TRBD2 (6 bases). The CDR3 runs to 15 residues. The V and J ends lost 2 bases and 1 base respectively, with 9 bases between them. The V gene's germline CDR1 is LGHNA and CDR2 YSLEER. As DNA, the CDR3 is TGCGCCAGCAGCCAACGACTAGGTTCCTACAATGAGCAGTTCTTC. It yields the protein CASSQRLGSYNEQFF.

This clonotype was picked up many times. The rearrangement links TRBV30 to TRBJ2-7, with D perhaps matching TRBD1 (5 bases). V lost 6 bases to trimming and J lost 3 bases, with 18 bases between them. This CDR3 is built from 14 residues. Per the germline V gene, CDR1 is GTSNPN and CDR2 is SVGIG (reference sequence). The CDR3 region is CACSLRKGRYEQYF. In DNA, the CDR3 is TGTGCCTGCTCCCTGCGGAAGGGGCGCTACGAGCAGTACTTC.

The chain recombines TRBV6-1 with TRBJ2-3; maybe TRBD1 (6 bases). Germline CDR1 MNHNS, CDR2 SASEGT. The CDR3 runs to 15 residues. Trimming removed 7 bases from V and 1 base from J, with 15 bases in between. CDR3 DNA: TGTGCCAGCAACTATCAGAGGGGGTGCACAGATACGCAGTATTTT. It codes for CASNYQRGCTDTQYF.

This clonotype is labeled medium-sized (0.01 to 0.1%). The chain joins TRBV20-1 to TRBJ2-1; unclear D gene. CDR3 size: 16 residues. Germline CDR1 is DFQATT and CDR2 is SNEGSKA (reference sequence). V lost 1 base to trimming and J lost 1 base, with 14 bases between them. The CDR3 reads CSARVNPLLSYNEQFF. The CDR3 bases are TGCAGTGCTAGAGTGAACCCGCTTTTGTCCTACAATGAGCAGTTCTTC.

Concerning this clonotype: The conserved closing phenylalanine or tryptophan is absent in this CDR3, likely reflecting a read error. No DNA is shown, since the ends of the CDR3 on it are uncertain; the CDR3 is the one TCRdb lists. The chain links TRBV20-1 to TRBJ2-2; the table gives TRBD1 as D, unverified against the DNA. Germline V lookup: CDR1 DFQATT, CDR2 SNEGSKA (reference sequence). Termini included, the CDR3 measures 15 amino acids. CDR3 residues: CSATPGAVNTGEPFL.

At least ten counts were recorded for this clonotype. This chain links TRBV19 with TRBJ1-5; D ambiguous. The germline V gene encodes CDR1 LNHDA and CDR2 SQIVND (reference sequence). Trimming pared 2 bases from V and 5 bases from J, leaving 13 bases between. CDR3 length: 15 amino acids. The CDR3 sequence: CASSINGQADQPQHF. DNA of the CDR3: TGTGCCAGTAGTATAAATGGGCAGGCTGATCAGCCCCAGCATTTT.

This clonotype was detected ten times or more. The gene calls are TRBV5-1 and TRBJ2-1; 8 positions agree with TRBD2. Per germline, CDR1 SGHRS and CDR2 YFSETQ. After removal of 5 bases from V and 2 bases from J, the junction contained 12 bases not matched to a gene. The CDR3 length is 17 residues. CDR3 nucleotide sequence: TGCGCCAGCAGACCGGGGGGGGGCCCTAAACCCTACAATGAGCAGTTCTTC. This codes for CASRPGGGPKPYNEQFF. The variable domain in full, completed from reference TRBV5-1 and TRBJ2-1, reads KAGVTQTPRYLIKTRGQQVTLSCSPISGHRSVSWYQQTPGQGLQFLFEYFSETQRNKGNFPGRFSGRQFSNSRSEMNVSTLELGDSALYLCASRPGGGPKPYNEQFFGPGTRLTVL.

This clonotype came up a few times. This rearrangement joins TRBV7-6 to TRBJ2-1; no clear D gene. There are 16 residues in the CDR3. CDR1 and CDR2 from the germline V gene are SGHVS and FNYEAQ. V was pared by 5 bases and J by 2 bases, with 16 bases between. The DNA of the CDR3 is TGTGCCAGCAGCCCAAGGCTAACGGTTACCTACAATGAGCAGTTCTTC. Translated, it gives CASSPRLTVTYNEQFF.

Sample share makes this clonotype medium-sized. The genes are TRBV9 and TRBJ2-1; D call uncertain. Germline V gene lookup returns CDR1 SGDLS and CDR2 YYNGEE. The CDR3 length is 8 residues. CDR3 sequence: CPRPEQFF. The CDR3 coding sequence is TGTCCGCGCCCTGAGCAGTTCTTC.

This clonotype was observed a single time. This sequence joins TRBV7-2 and TRBJ2-7; 8 nucleotides agree with TRBD1. The germline V gene has CDR1 SGHTA and CDR2 FQGNSA. This CDR3 has 13 amino acids. J gave up 12 bases and V 5 bases, and 12 bases lay outside the gene matches. The CDR3 reads CASSPQGGYQRYF. The DNA of the CDR3 is TGTGCCAGCAGCCCACAGGGGGGCTACCAGCGGTACTTC.

As to this clonotype: This could be a read error, since a much larger clone is one nucleotide away. The chain carries TRBV5-1 and TRBJ2-3; D might be TRBD1 or TRBD2, each matching 6 bases. Germline CDR1 reads SGHRS; CDR2 reads YFSETQ. The CDR3 runs 16 residues. CDR3 sequence: CAGSLWGAPGTDTQYF. For the CDR3, the DNA is TGCGCCGGCAGCTTGTGGGGGGCCCCAGGCACAGATACGCAGTATTTT.

This clonotype was counted only a few times. The chain joins TRBV19 to TRBJ2-2, with D perhaps TRBD2 (6 bases). The V gene's germline CDR1 is LNHDA and CDR2 SQIVND (reference sequence). Between the trimmed V and J ends, which lost 7 bases and 5 bases, there was a span of 14 bases. This CDR3 region has 14 residues. The CDR3 loop is CASKGYAGTGELFF. In nucleotides, the CDR3 is TGTGCCAGTAAGGGGTACGCGGGAACCGGGGAGCTGTTTTTT.

By share of the sample, this clonotype is medium-sized. The chain carries TRBV28 and TRBJ2-3; 7 bases agree with TRBD1. The CDR3 covers 16 residues. From germline, CDR1 is MDHEN and CDR2 SYDVKM. V was clipped by 0 bases and J by 2 bases; unmatched bases: 5. The CDR3 loop reads CASSLWWDSATDTQYF. For the CDR3, the DNA is TGTGCCAGCAGTTTATGGTGGGACAGCGCCACAGATACGCAGTATTTT.

This clonotype is categorized as medium-sized (0.01 to 0.1%). The chain uses TRBV6-1 and TRBJ1-5; 7 nucleotides agree with TRBD1. This CDR3 has 19 residues. From germline, CDR1 is MNHNS and CDR2 SASEGT. V was pared by 0 bases and J by 7 bases, with 18 bases of the junction left unmatched. The CDR3 sequence is CASSEAKTYGQADGQPQHF. CDR3 bases: TGTGCCAGCAGTGAAGCGAAAACCTATGGACAGGCGGATGGCCAGCCCCAGCATTTT.

Sample share makes this clonotype medium-sized. The chain employs TRBV7-9 and TRBJ2-2; D not certain. This CDR3 is built from 14 residues. Germline values: CDR1 SEHNR, CDR2 FQNEAQ (reference sequence). V lost 4 bases and J 8 bases, leaving 14 bases between the germline ends. The CDR3 loop is CASSSQPVGGELFF. The CDR3 DNA reads TGTGCCAGCAGCTCACAACCCGTGGGGGGGGAGCTGTTTTTT.

This clonotype was counted once. The conserved phenylalanine or tryptophan is not found at the CDR3 terminus, so this likely reflects a read error. The chain uses TRBV20-1 and TRBJ2-3, with D uncertain. The CDR3 has 15 residues. The V end was cut by 6 bases, the J end by 4 bases, with 20 bases between. Germline V gives CDR1 DFQATT, CDR2 SNEGSKA (reference sequence). The CDR3 here is CSALDGKTFPDTQYL. CDR3 nucleotides: TGCAGTGCCCTCGACGGAAAAACTTTCCCAGATACGCAGTATCTT.

Comment on this clonotype: A read error may produce the germline difference seen at one junction end. The genes are TRBV20-1 and TRBJ2-3; possibly TRBD1 for D (6 bases). The CDR3 length is 15 residues. Germline-derived CDR1 and CDR2 are DFQATT and SNEGSKA (reference sequence). The CDR3 is CGATPRGQSVDTQYF. CDR3 nucleotides: TGCGGTGCCACCCCCAGGGGACAAAGTGTGGATACGCAGTATTTT.

This clonotype was found many times. The chain joins TRBV19 to TRBJ2-3; D unclear. The CDR3 is 15 amino acids. Germline V CDR1 and CDR2: LNHDA, SQIVND (reference sequence). V lost 5 bases and J 0 bases, leaving 12 bases between the germline ends. The CDR3 protein is CASSVFLASTDTQYF. The CDR3 coding sequence is TGTGCCAGTAGTGTGTTCTTGGCCAGCACAGATACGCAGTATTTT.

This clonotype was seen ten or more times. The V call is TRBV5-1, the J call TRBJ2-6; D not resolved. The CDR3 runs 14 residues. The germline CDR1 and CDR2 sequences are SGHRS and YFSETQ. Trimming removed 0 bases at V and 2 bases at J, with 3 bases between. The CDR3 nucleotides are TGCGCCAGCAGCTTGGTGGCTGGGGCCAACGTCCTGACTTTC. This gives the protein CASSLVAGANVLTF.

This clonotype is labeled medium-sized. The chain uses TRBV6-1 and TRBJ2-1; TRBD1 might be the D (8 bases). CDR3 length: 15 residues. Looked up from germline, CDR1 is MNHNS and CDR2 is SASEGT. Trimming took off 4 bases at V and 7 bases at J, with 17 bases between the two ends. The CDR3 loop is CASSAPLQGGNEQFF. CDR3 DNA sequence: TGTGCCAGCAGTGCCCCATTACAGGGGGGGAATGAGCAGTTCTTC.

This clonotype was observed many times. The rearrangement uses TRBV10-2 and TRBJ1-5; D unresolved. The V and J ends lost 0 bases and 3 bases respectively, with 6 bases between them. The CDR3 spans 14 residues. CDR1 WSHSY and CDR2 SAAADI come from the germline V gene. CDR3 loop: CASSESGVNQPQHF. CDR3 DNA: TGCGCCAGCAGTGAGTCGGGAGTCAATCAGCCCCAGCATTTT.

At least ten counts were recorded for this clonotype. The CDR3 coding sequence is TGTGCCAGTAGTATATCACTAGCGGTAGATACGCAGTATTTT. Protein product: CASSISLAVDTQYF. The chain recombines TRBV19 with TRBJ2-3, with 8 bases fitting TRBD2. The CDR3 spans 14 residues. The ends lost 2 bases at V and 5 bases at J; junction bases unmatched: 3. Germline CDR1 and CDR2: LNHDA and SQIVND (reference sequence).

This clonotype is categorized as large. The J gene is TRBJ2-7, the V gene TRBV6-1, with 7 positions matching TRBD1. The V gene end was trimmed by 5 bases and the J gene end by 0 bases; junction bases not matched to a gene: 4. Looked up from germline, CDR1 is MNHNS and CDR2 is SASEGT. The CDR3 runs 14 residues. The CDR3 loop reads CASSLQGISYEQYV. CDR3 bases: TGTGCCAGCAGTCTACAGGGGATCTCCTACGAGCAGTACGTC.

This clonotype is labeled medium-sized. This chain uses TRBV30 with TRBJ1-3; D not resolved. This CDR3 contains 14 residues. The germline V gene has CDR1 GTSNPN and CDR2 SVGIG (reference sequence). V was clipped by 3 bases and J by 4 bases, with 13 bases between them. CDR3 protein: CAWSLTGSGNTIYF. CDR3 coding DNA: TGTGCCTGGAGCCTGACGGGCTCCGGAAACACCATATATTTT.